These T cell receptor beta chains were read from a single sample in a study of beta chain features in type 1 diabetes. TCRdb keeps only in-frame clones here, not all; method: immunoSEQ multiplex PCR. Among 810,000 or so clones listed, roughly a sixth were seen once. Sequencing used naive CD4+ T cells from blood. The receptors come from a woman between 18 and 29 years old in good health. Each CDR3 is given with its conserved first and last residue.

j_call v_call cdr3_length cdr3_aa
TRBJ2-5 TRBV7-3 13 CASSSGRGETQYF
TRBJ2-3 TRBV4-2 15 CASSQEATYTDTQYF
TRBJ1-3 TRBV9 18 CASSVSPTYRASGNTIYF
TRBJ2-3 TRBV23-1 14 CASTQDKITDTQYF
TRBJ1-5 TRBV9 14 CASSSDPAGQPQHF
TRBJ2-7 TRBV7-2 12 CASSLTIGEQYF
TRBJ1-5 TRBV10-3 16 CAISESKGASNQPQHF
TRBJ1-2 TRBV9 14 CASSVNPSNYGYTF
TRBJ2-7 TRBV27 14 CASTQRAGLGEQYF
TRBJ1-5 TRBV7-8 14 CASSAGTNGGIQHF
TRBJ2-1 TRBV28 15 CASKVAGGGYNEQFF
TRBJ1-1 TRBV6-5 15 CASSYGPQGRTEAFF
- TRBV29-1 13 CSVTGPTSYEQYF
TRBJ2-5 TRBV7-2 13 CASSLAGEKTQYF
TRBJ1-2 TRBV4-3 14 CASSLTGAGYGYTF
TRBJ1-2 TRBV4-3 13 CASSQEWAYGYTF
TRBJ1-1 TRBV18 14 CASSPNRDNTEAFF
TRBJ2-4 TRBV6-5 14 CASRTGEAKNIQYF
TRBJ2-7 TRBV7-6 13 CASSLRQGDEQYF
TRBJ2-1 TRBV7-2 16 CASSSSSSGSHNEQFF
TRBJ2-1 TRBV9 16 CASSAGPSGSNNEQFF
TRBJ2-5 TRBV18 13 CASSPGQGETQYF
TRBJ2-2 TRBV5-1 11 CASSNTGELFF